This passage covers 27 T cell receptor beta chains from one sample sequenced in a study of human T cells and chemical hapten exposure. TCRdb re-derived calls from the RACE reads in MiXCR, one entry per CDR3 protein. This table has 75,000 to 100,000 distinct CDR3 sequences, around 11% appearing once. Time point reported: patch test 1, 2 weeks after DPC sensitization. Treatment here: therapeutic diphenylcyclopropenone sensitization with weekly scalp DPC. The sample here was whole blood, taken in connection with sensitization to the hapten diphenylcyclopropenone (DPC). The source is a woman aged 40-49 years with alopecia areata. Some clones in this sample may be carry-over from other donors' samples.

V usage is TRBV28 and J usage is TRBJ1-6; D may be TRBD1 (6 bases). CDR1 MDHEN and CDR2 SYDVKM come from the germline V gene. CDR3 length: 17 residues. Trimming pared 4 bases from V and 7 bases from J, leaving 20 bases between. Here the CDR3 reads CASSSPPGVAGNSPLHF. The CDR3 DNA reads as TGTGCCAGCAGTTCACCTCCAGGGGTGGCGGGGAATTCACCCCTCCACTTT. Based on the CDR3 plus reference TRBV28 and TRBJ1-6, the full variable domain is DVKVTQSSRYLVKRTGEKVFLECVQDMDHENMFWYRQDPGLGLRLIYFSYDVKMKEKGDIPEGYSVSREKKERFSLILESASTNQTSMYLCASSSPPGVAGNSPLHFGNGTRLTVT.

This clonotype has a handful of counts. The chain is built from TRBV11-2 and TRBJ1-2, with D possibly TRBD1 on 5 matching bases. This CDR3 contains 14 residues. V was pared by 0 bases and J by 6 bases, with 11 bases between. CDR1 SGHAT and CDR2 FQNNGV come from the germline V gene. The CDR3 coding sequence is TGTGCCAGCAGCTTAGAGAAGGGGCCAAATGGCTACACCTTC. It encodes CASSLEKGPNGYTF.

This clonotype was found many times. The chain uses TRBV28 and TRBJ1-2; 7 bases line up with TRBD1. V was pared by 11 bases and J by 5 bases, with 8 bases of the junction left unmatched. Germline V gene data show CDR1 as MDHEN and CDR2 as SYDVKM. This CDR3 is built from 12 residues. CDR3 protein: CASTGTDYGYTF. The CDR3 bases are TGTGCCTCCACCGGGACAGATTATGGCTACACCTTC.

The sample holds a few counts of this clonotype. V is TRBV21-1 and J is TRBJ2-7; TRBD1, the table's D call, lacks a check against the DNA. TRBV21-1 counts as a pseudogene. The CDR3 extends over 21 amino acids. The chain's CDR3 is CASSPDTERGAHAPLTYEQYF. CDR3 DNA: TGTGCCAGCAGTCCGGATACTGAACGGGGGGCCCACGCACCATTGACCTACGAGCAGTACTTC.

This chain links TRBV14 with TRBJ2-1, with 9 bases that match TRBD2. CDR3 length: 12 amino acids. The germline CDR1 and CDR2 sequences are SGHDN and FVKESK. V shed 5 bases, J shed 12 bases, and the junction held 5 bases outside the gene matches. The CDR3 protein is CASSYVAGAQFF. The CDR3 coding sequence is TGTGCCAGCAGCTATGTAGCGGGAGCGCAGTTCTTC.

The chain uses TRBV10-3 and TRBJ1-1; perhaps TRBD1 as D (6 bases). Germline CDR1 is ENHRY and CDR2 is SYGVKD. The V end was cut by 4 bases, the J end by 9 bases, with 12 bases between. This CDR3 comprises 12 residues. In nucleotides, the CDR3 is TGTGCCATCAGTGTCGAGGGGGAGAAAGCTTTCTTT. Its translation: CAISVEGEKAFF.

This chain uses TRBV20-1 with TRBJ1-5, with D perhaps TRBD1 (5 bases). The CDR3 is 12 amino acids. V shed 5 bases and J shed 2 bases, with 7 bases lying between them. The germline V gene encodes CDR1 DFQATT and CDR2 SNEGSKA (reference sequence). DNA of the CDR3: TGCAGTGCTTTACAGGGCAATCAGCCCCAGCATTTT. This translates into CSALQGNQPQHF.

The sample holds a few counts of this clonotype. The rearrangement uses TRBV5-1 and TRBJ2-4; the match to TRBD1 covers 12 bases. V gave up 4 bases and J gave up 8 bases; unmatched junction bases: 7. CDR1 is SGHRS, CDR2 YFSETQ, per germline. This CDR3 spans 15 amino acids. The CDR3 sequence: CASSPGQGAIHIQYF. In DNA form, the CDR3 reads TGCGCCAGCAGCCCGGGACAGGGGGCCATACACATTCAGTACTTC.

This clonotype was observed a handful of times. The J gene is TRBJ2-1, the V gene TRBV6-1, with D perhaps matching TRBD2 (6 bases). Germline assignment: CDR1 MNHNS and CDR2 SASEGT. The V and J ends lost 4 bases and 8 bases respectively, with 12 bases between them. The CDR3 runs to 13 residues. Here the CDR3 reads CASSVGTEYEQFF. DNA of the CDR3: TGTGCCAGCAGTGTCGGGACTGAGTATGAGCAGTTCTTC.

This clonotype has ten or more counts. The V call is TRBV28, the J call TRBJ2-7; a weak D match, TRBD2 (7 bases). Trimming shortened V by 4 bases and J by 3 bases, and 16 bases separated the two germline ends. CDR3 size: 15 residues. Germline V gene data show CDR1 as MDHEN and CDR2 as SYDVKM. This CDR3 reads CASSSPGEGDYEQYF. In nucleotides, the CDR3 is TGTGCCAGCAGTTCCCCCGGGGAGGGGGACTACGAGCAGTACTTC.

The V call is TRBV7-3, the J call TRBJ2-5; the D gene could be TRBD1 or TRBD2 (5 bases each). Trimming shortened V by 3 bases and J by 1 base, and 9 bases separated the two germline ends. The germline CDR1 and CDR2 sequences are SGHTA and FQGTGA. The CDR3 runs 14 residues. The CDR3 loop is CASSFRGSQETQYF. CDR3 DNA sequence: TGTGCCAGCAGCTTCCGGGGCAGCCAAGAGACCCAGTACTTC.

This clonotype was found a few times. The chain uses TRBV10-3 and TRBJ2-7; D might be TRBD2 (6 bases). Germline V gene lookup returns CDR1 ENHRY and CDR2 SYGVKD. Trimming pared 2 bases from V and 0 bases from J, leaving 8 bases between. This CDR3 region has 14 residues. The CDR3 DNA sequence: TGTGCCATCAGTGAGGGGAGGAGCTCCTACGAGCAGTACTTC. Translating gives CAISEGRSSYEQYF.

At least ten counts were recorded for this clonotype. The rearrangement joins TRBV3-1 to TRBJ2-1; the D is unclear. V was clipped by 0 bases and J by 14 bases, with 14 bases between them. Germline V CDR1 and CDR2: LGHDT, YNNKEL (reference sequence). The length of the CDR3 is 13 residues. In DNA form, the CDR3 reads TGTGCCAGCAGCCAAGATCAGAGAGGCGCTGAGTTCTTC. It encodes CASSQDQRGAEFF.

This sequence joins TRBV7-2 and TRBJ1-4; no reliable D call. The CDR3 spans 14 residues. V dropped 5 bases and J dropped 8 bases, with 15 bases sitting between them. Germline CDR1 reads SGHTA; CDR2 reads FQGNSA. CDR3 DNA sequence: TGTGCCAGCAGCCGGGCGCGTCTAAGGGAAAAACTGTTTTTT. Its protein product is CASSRARLREKLFF.

In its sample, this clonotype was seen a few times. This chain joins TRBV12-3 or TRBV12-4 and TRBJ2-5; D is uncertain. V was clipped by 6 bases and J by 4 bases, with 9 bases between them. This CDR3 is built from 12 residues. CDR3 bases: TGTGCCAGCAGCACTTGGGGAGAGACCCAGTACTTC. Translated: CASSTWGETQYF.

This clonotype was counted ten times or more. The V gene is TRBV19, the J gene TRBJ2-5, with 7 bases fitting TRBD2. Looked up from germline, CDR1 is LNHDA and CDR2 is SQIVND (reference sequence). Trimming cost V 4 bases and J 3 bases; bases outside gene matches: 2. This CDR3 contains 13 residues. This chain's CDR3 is CASSRAGEETQYF. The CDR3 DNA sequence: TGTGCCAGTAGTAGGGCGGGGGAAGAGACCCAGTACTTC. Complete variable domain (other parts from reference TRBV19 and TRBJ2-5): DGGITQSPKYLFRKEGQNVTLSCEQNLNHDAMYWYRQDPGQGLRLIYYSQIVNDFQKGDIAEGYSVSREKKESFPLTVTSAQKNPTAFYLCASSRAGEETQYFGPGTRLLVL.

This clonotype was detected only a few times. The chain uses TRBV18 and TRBJ2-6, with 10 bases that match TRBD1. The germline V gene encodes CDR1 KGHSH and CDR2 LQKENI. CDR3 length: 18 amino acids. V shed 3 bases, J shed 0 bases, and the junction held 5 bases outside the gene matches. The CDR3 coding sequence is TGTGCCAGCTCACCGCGGGACAGGGGTTCCTCTGGGGCCAACGTCCTGACTTTC. This gives the protein CASSPRDRGSSGANVLTF.

The table lists this clonotype with a few counts. The genes are TRBV6-2 or TRBV6-3 and TRBJ2-5, with 8 positions matching TRBD2. The V and J ends lost 6 bases and 2 bases, in that order; junction bases with no gene match: 8. Germline assignment: CDR1 MNHEY and CDR2 SVGEGT. This CDR3 contains 15 residues. In DNA, the CDR3 is TGTGCCAGCAGACGGGGGGGGGCAGCTCAAGAGACCCAGTACTTC. The encoded protein is CASRRGGAAQETQYF.

The chain combines TRBV7-3 with TRBJ2-7; possible D gene TRBD1, 7 bases. The CDR3 loop spans 14 amino acids. V gave up 5 bases and J gave up 2 bases, with 13 bases separating them. Per the germline V gene, CDR1 is SGHTA and CDR2 is FQGTGA. CDR3 sequence (DNA): TGTGCCAGCAGCCAGGGGGGCTCGGCCTACGAGCAGTACTTC. Translating gives CASSQGGSAYEQYF.

This clonotype has a handful of counts. This chain uses TRBV18 with TRBJ2-3; TRBD1 aligns across 7 bases. The CDR3 contains 16 residues. Looked up from germline, CDR1 is KGHSH and CDR2 is LQKENI. Losses at the gene ends were 3 bases for V and 4 bases for J; bases not matched to a gene: 10. The CDR3 region has the DNA TGTGCCAGCTCACCGACGACAGGGATGTTAGCAGATACGCAGTATTTT. Translating gives CASSPTTGMLADTQYF.

This clonotype has more than one count but fewer than ten. The genes are TRBV4-2 and TRBJ2-7, with 8 bases that match TRBD1. CDR1 is LGHNA and CDR2 is YNFKEQ in the germline V gene. V lost 0 bases to trimming and J lost 4 bases; unmatched junction nucleotides: 5. This CDR3 has 15 amino acids. The CDR3 loop is CASSQDRTGNYEQYF. In DNA form, the CDR3 reads TGTGCCAGCAGCCAAGACCGGACAGGGAATTACGAGCAGTACTTC.

This clonotype has a handful of counts. The chain joins TRBV7-2 to TRBJ2-1; D not resolved. CDR1 is SGHTA and CDR2 is FQGNSA in the germline V gene. The CDR3 consists of 13 residues. V lost 5 bases, J lost 2 bases, and 7 bases lay in between. The CDR3 here is CASSRTTYNEQFF. For the CDR3, the DNA is TGTGCCAGCAGCCGGACCACCTACAATGAGCAGTTCTTC.

The chain joins TRBV6-6 to TRBJ2-7; 14 bases fit TRBD2. The CDR3 runs 17 residues. With V trimmed by 6 bases and J by 5 bases, 12 bases remained unmatched. CDR1 and CDR2 (germline): MNHNY, SVGAGI (reference sequence). For the CDR3, the DNA is TGTGCCAGCAGCTACCGACTAGCGGGAGGGCCGAGGGACGAGCAGTACTTC. It encodes CASSYRLAGGPRDEQYF.

The J gene is TRBJ1-2, the V gene TRBV20-1, with 10 bases that match TRBD1. The J segment lost 6 bases and the V segment lost 6 bases, leaving 10 bases of the junction unmatched. Germline-derived CDR1 and CDR2 are DFQATT and SNEGSKA (reference sequence). CDR3 size: 14 residues. Here the CDR3 reads CSAPPGQGFNGYTF. Here the CDR3 DNA reads TGCAGTGCCCCTCCGGGACAGGGGTTTAATGGCTACACCTTC.

The chain links TRBV5-6 to TRBJ2-5; 7 nucleotides line up with TRBD2. CDR1 and CDR2 from the germline V gene are SGHDT and YYEEEE. This CDR3 region has 14 residues. V lost 4 bases, J lost 5 bases, and 8 bases stayed unmatched. The DNA of the CDR3 is TGTGCCAGCAGCCCGGCCTGGGGAGGGGAGACCCAGTACTTC. This sequence encodes CASSPAWGGETQYF.

This clonotype was observed a few times. This rearrangement joins TRBV11-2 to TRBJ2-5; perhaps TRBD2 as D (5 bases). This CDR3 contains 15 residues. V lost 5 bases and J lost 5, with 18 bases in between. CDR1 and CDR2 from the germline V gene are SGHAT and FQNNGV. This CDR3 is CASSLNPTMPETQYF. CDR3 bases: TGTGCCAGCAGCCTAAACCCGACTATGCCGGAGACCCAGTACTTC.

This clonotype was recorded a few times. The chain joins TRBV5-1 to TRBJ1-6; D not resolved. Germline loops: CDR1 SGHRS, CDR2 YFSETQ. Trimming shortened V by 4 bases and J by 10 bases, and 12 bases separated the two germline ends. The CDR3 totals 13 residues. CDR3 sequence reads: CASSPSSWSPLHF. The CDR3 DNA reads as TGCGCCAGCAGCCCTTCTTCTTGGTCACCCCTCCACTTT.